The present T cell receptor (beta chain) was sequenced within a study of blood T cell repertoires in COVID-19. The overall study: From the United States, Italy and Spain came samples of acute and convalescent COVID-19. PBMCs, B-cell-depleted T cells, or T cells were the source of the cDNA or gDNA that made up the material.

The length of the CDR3 is 15 residues. CDR1 SEHNR and CDR2 FQNEAQ come from the germline V gene (reference sequence). Trimming took 4 bases from V and 5 from J; bases not matched to a gene: 10. This clone has more than one count but fewer than ten. Per the authors' pipeline: Amplification of reference gene primers provided the estimated nucleated cell counts. Sequencing used immunoSEQ multiplex PCR; TCRdb keeps in-frame clones, though not all of them. V and J calls and clone size are copied from that table; D and trimming were computed from the DNA. The sample holds about 380,000 clones, 81% seen once.

Sequencing was carried out using peripheral blood. This chain joins TRBV7-9 and TRBJ1-2; 7 bases align to TRBD1. This clonotype was sampled from a human donor with acute or convalescent COVID-19. The donor label of this sample is uncertain. CDR3 sequence reads: CASSSSGQQGYGYTF. For the CDR3, the DNA is TGTGCCAGCAGCTCATCGGGACAGCAAGGGTATGGCTACACCTTC.